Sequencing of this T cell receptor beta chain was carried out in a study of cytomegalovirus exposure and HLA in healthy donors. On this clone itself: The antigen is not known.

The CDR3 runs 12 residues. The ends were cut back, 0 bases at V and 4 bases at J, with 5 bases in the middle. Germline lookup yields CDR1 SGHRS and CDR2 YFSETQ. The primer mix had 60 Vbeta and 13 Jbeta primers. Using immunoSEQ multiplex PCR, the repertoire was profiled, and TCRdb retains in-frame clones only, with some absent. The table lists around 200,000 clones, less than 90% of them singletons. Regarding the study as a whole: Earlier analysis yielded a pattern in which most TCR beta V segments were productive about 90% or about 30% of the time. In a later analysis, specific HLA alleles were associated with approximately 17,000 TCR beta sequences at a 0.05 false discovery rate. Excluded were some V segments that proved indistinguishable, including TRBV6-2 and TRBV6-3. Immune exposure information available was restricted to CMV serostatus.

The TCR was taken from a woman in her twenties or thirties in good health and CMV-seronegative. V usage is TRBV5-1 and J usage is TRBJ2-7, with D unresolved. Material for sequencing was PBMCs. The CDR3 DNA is TGCGCCAGCAGCTTGGGGGCATACGAGCAGTACTTC. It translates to CASSLGAYEQYF.